A selection of T cell receptor beta chains follows, all from one sample in a study of blood T cell repertoires in COVID-19. Profiling relied on immunoSEQ multiplex PCR, and the TCRdb table lists in-frame clones only, not all of them. The sample includes 200,000 to 250,000 clones, more than 80% of them seen just once. Sequences were obtained from PBMCs or T cells enriched from blood (not recorded which). The receptors originated from a man in his 60s who had recovered from COVID-19. CDR3s include the opening cysteine and the closing phenylalanine or tryptophan. Fields, in order: V gene, J gene, D gene, CDR3 protein, CDR3 DNA. A D gene is named only where the DNA matches it firmly.

>TRBV7-9|TRBJ2-3|TRBD2
CASSLGDYTDTQYF
TGTGCCAGCAGCTTAGGGGACTACACAGATACGCAGTATTTT
>TRBV11-2|TRBJ2-3|TRBD2
CASSLSPAGGRRDTQYF
TGTGCCAGCAGCTTATCCCCTGCGGGGGGGCGTAGAGATACGCAGTATTTT
>TRBV4-3|TRBJ1-1|TRBD1
CASSQTGLGREAFF
TGCGCCAGCAGCCAGACAGGGTTGGGTAGGGAAGCTTTCTTT
>TRBV11-2|TRBJ1-4|TRBD1
CASSLTGGDEKLFF
TGTGCCAGCAGCCTGACAGGGGGGGATGAAAAACTGTTTTTT
>TRBV19|TRBJ2-1|TRBD2
CASSMTSGEGEFF
TGTGCCAGTAGTATGACTAGCGGGGAGGGAGAGTTCTTC
>TRBV7-9|TRBJ1-3|.
CASSSPGGGYSGNTIYF
TGTGCCAGCAGCTCACCGGGGGGGGGCTACTCTGGAAACACCATATATTTT
>TRBV3-1/TRBV3-2|TRBJ1-5|.
CASSQGRNQPQHF
TGTGCCAGCAGCCAGGGGCGTAATCAGCCCCAGCATTTT
>TRBV19|TRBJ2-7|.
CASSTRGNEQYF
TGTGCCAGTAGTACCCGCGGCAACGAGCAGTACTTC
>TRBV24-1|TRBJ1-2|.
CATSDAQGRYGYTF
TGTGCCACCAGTGACGCCCAGGGTCGGTATGGCTACACCTTC
>TRBV3-1/TRBV3-2|TRBJ2-7|.
CASSQGEYEQYF
TGTGCCAGCAGCCAAGGGGAGTACGAGCAGTACTTC
>TRBV19|TRBJ2-7|TRBD2
CASRSGGSSYEQYF
TGTGCCAGTAGAAGCGGGGGGAGCTCCTACGAGCAGTACTTC
>TRBV19|TRBJ1-1|TRBD1
CASSIPQGLGNTEAFF
TGTGCCAGTAGTATCCCACAGGGGCTTGGGAACACTGAAGCTTTCTTT
>TRBV15|TRBJ1-1|.
CATGRGARTEAFF
TGTGCCACCGGGCGGGGGGCGAGGACTGAAGCTTTCTTT
>TRBV5-1|TRBJ2-3|TRBD2
CASSLALGGGAHTQYF
TGCGCCAGCAGCTTGGCCTTGGGCGGGGGGGCTCATACGCAGTATTTT
>TRBV4-2|TRBJ2-7|TRBD2
CASSGVSGDPSYEQYF
TGTGCCAGCAGCGGGGTTAGCGGGGACCCTTCCTACGAGCAGTACTTC
>TRBV5-6|TRBJ1-3|.
CASSLDESGNTIYF
TGTGCCAGCAGCTTGGACGAGTCTGGAAACACCATATATTTT
>TRBV7-2|TRBJ2-7|.
CASSLGGGGAGYEQYF
TGTGCCAGCAGCTTAGGGGGCGGGGGCGCGGGATACGAGCAGTACTTC
>TRBV19|TRBJ1-1|.
CASSIEPTGNPEAFF
TGTGCCAGTAGTATAGAACCTACAGGGAATCCTGAAGCTTTCTTT
>TRBV5-4|TRBJ2-3|.
CASSLTGTRTDTQYF
TGTGCCAGCAGCCTAACCGGGACTCGCACAGATACGCAGTATTTT
>TRBV9|TRBJ2-5|TRBD2
CASSAGRRGRETQYF
TGTGCCAGCAGCGCGGGACGGCGCGGGAGGGAGACCCAGTACTTC